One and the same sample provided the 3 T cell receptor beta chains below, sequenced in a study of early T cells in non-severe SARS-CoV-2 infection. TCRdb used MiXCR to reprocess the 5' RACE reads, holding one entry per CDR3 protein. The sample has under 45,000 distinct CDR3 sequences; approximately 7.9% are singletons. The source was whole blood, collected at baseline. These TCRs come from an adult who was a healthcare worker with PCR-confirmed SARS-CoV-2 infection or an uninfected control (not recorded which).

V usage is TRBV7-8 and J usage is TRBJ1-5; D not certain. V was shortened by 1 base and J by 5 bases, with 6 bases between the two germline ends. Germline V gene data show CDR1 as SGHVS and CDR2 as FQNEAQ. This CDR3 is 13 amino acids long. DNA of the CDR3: TGTGCCAGCAGCTTAGATGTAGATCAGCCCCAGCATTTT. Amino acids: CASSLDVDQPQHF.

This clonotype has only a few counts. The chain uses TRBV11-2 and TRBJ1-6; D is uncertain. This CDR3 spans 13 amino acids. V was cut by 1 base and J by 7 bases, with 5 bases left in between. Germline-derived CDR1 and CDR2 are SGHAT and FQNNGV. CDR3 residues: CASSLAQNSPLHF. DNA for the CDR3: TGTGCCAGCAGCTTAGCCCAAAATTCACCCCTCCACTTT.

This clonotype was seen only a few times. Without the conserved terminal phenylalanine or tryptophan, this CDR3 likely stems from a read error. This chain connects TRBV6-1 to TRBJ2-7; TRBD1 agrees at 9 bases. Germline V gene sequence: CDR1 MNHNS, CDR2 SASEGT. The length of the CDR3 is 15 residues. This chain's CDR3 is CASSEATGGSDEQYS. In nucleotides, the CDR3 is TGTGCCAGCAGTGAAGCTACAGGGGGCTCCGACGAGCAGTACTCC.